Detailed here is one T cell receptor beta chain. These data originate in a study of blood T cell repertoires in COVID-19. Overall study: The origin of the acute and convalescent COVID-19 samples was the United States, Italy and Spain. Nucleic acid was either cDNA or gDNA, and it came from T cells, B-cell-depleted T cells, or PBMCs.

The germline gives CDR1 MDHEN, CDR2 SYDVKM. The CDR3 sequence is 14 residues long. The V and J ends lost 6 bases and 6 bases respectively, with 18 bases between them. Methods used by the authors: Amplification of reference gene primers provided the estimated nucleated cell counts. This table comes from immunoSEQ multiplex PCR, and its TCRdb copy is limited to in-frame clones, with some not included. V and J calls and clone size are copied from that table; D and trimming were computed from the DNA. In the table there are roughly 200,000 clones, more than 70% of which are singletons. The origin of this receptor is a woman between 55 and 75 years old with acute or convalescent COVID-19. This rearrangement joins TRBV28 to TRBJ2-7; a weak D match, TRBD2 (6 bases). The sample consisted of peripheral blood. CDR3 protein: CASRTTGLGGEQYV. The CDR3 DNA sequence: TGTGCCAGCAGAACTACGGGGTTGGGAGGCGAGCAGTACGTC.